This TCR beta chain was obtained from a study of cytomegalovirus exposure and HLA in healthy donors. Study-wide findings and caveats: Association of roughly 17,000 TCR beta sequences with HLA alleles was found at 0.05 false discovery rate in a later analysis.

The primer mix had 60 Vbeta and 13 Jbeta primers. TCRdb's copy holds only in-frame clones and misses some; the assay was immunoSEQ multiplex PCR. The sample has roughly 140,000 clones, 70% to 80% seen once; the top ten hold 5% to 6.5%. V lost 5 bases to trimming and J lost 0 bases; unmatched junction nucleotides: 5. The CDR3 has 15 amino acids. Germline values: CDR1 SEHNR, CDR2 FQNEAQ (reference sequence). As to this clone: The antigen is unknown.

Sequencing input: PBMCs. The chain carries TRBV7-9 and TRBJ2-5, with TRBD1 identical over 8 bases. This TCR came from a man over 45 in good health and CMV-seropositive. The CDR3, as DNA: TGTGCCAGCAGCGTCACAGGGGGATACCAAGAGACCCAGTACTTC. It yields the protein CASSVTGGYQETQYF.